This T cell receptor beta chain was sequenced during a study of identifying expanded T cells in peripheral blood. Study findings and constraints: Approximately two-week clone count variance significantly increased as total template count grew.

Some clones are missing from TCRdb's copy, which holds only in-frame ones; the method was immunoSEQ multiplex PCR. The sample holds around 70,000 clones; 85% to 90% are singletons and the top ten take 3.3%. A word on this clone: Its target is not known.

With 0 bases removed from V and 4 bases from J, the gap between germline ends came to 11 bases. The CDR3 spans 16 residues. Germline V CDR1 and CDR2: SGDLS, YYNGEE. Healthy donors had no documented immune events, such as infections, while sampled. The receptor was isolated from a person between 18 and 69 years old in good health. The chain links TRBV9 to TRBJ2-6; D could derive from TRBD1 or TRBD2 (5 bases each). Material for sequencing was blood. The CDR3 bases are TGTGCCAGCAGCGTAGGGTGGGGGACCGGGGCCAACGTCCTGACTTTC. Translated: CASSVGWGTGANVLTF.